Described below is a single TCR beta chain sequence and its context. It has no known antigen specificity. It has no much larger one-base neighbor in the sample; base qualities were not kept. The data were obtained in a study of OX40 agonist ivuxolimab in advanced cancers. Broadly, across the study: Ivuxolimab was an agonistic, fully human IgG2 monoclonal antibody directed against OX40 (CD134), a costimulatory receptor. The dose-escalation cohort was roughly 83% male with a mean age of roughly 60 years, ranging from about 20 to 85. Intravenous ivuxolimab was administered to patients every 2 weeks at six dose levels: 0.01, 0.1, 0.3, 1.5, 3 and 10 mg/kg. The purpose of peripheral TCRbeta sequencing was to test whether ivuxolimab changed TCR sequence diversity and led to clonal T-cell expansion. The paper covers the monotherapy dose-escalation part of the phase I ivuxolimab trial, which included N of about 50 patients. Partial responses were achieved by three dose-escalation patients, of whom one had hepatocellular carcinoma and two had cutaneous melanoma. Patients were allowed to have had prior anti-PD-1, anti-PD-L1 or anti-CTLA-4 therapy, and 40% of the dose-escalation patients had previously received checkpoint inhibitors. Among the 50 to 55 dose-escalation patients, roughly 20 had hepatocellular carcinoma, 15 or so melanoma, 9 renal cell carcinoma and 9 head and neck cancer. Study-level results and caveats: After ivuxolimab, expanded clones were on average more numerous among CD8+ T cells than among CD4+ T cells. Clonal expansion of both CD4+ and CD8+ blood T cells was observed from baseline to week 6 at doses 0.1 to 3.0 mg/kg. In the 0.1-3.0 mg/kg groups, partial responders were among the patients with the lowest normalized peripheral clonal expansion, particularly in CD8+ T cells. Antigen specificity was not determined for the clonally expanded peripheral T cells. Low levels of normalized T-cell clonal expansion were also seen in some patients who did not respond.

The trial excluded patients who had a history of autoimmune disease or who were on systemic immunosuppression. Peripheral blood for TCR sequencing was collected from all dose cohorts at baseline, on cycle 4 day 1, and on cycle 7 day 1. The samples were taken from a phase I, first-in-human, multicenter, open-label dose-escalation trial of ivuxolimab. Adults with locally advanced or metastatic head and neck squamous cell, hepatocellular, melanoma or renal cell carcinoma were enrolled in the trial. Before TCR sequencing, CD4+ T cells and CD8+ T cells were sorted from peripheral blood as separate populations. To sequence the TCRbeta CDR3 region, genomic DNA was isolated from the sorted cells. TCRbeta CDR3 regions were sequenced using the immunoSEQ Assay. TCRdb's version of the immuneACCESS table is confined to in-frame rearrangements and falls short of the full clone set. An unresolved V gene accounts for under half of the shortfall where checked; the remainder is of unknown origin. A total of 17,000 or so clones appear in this sample, over 75% of them only once. The top ten clones comprise less than 30% of the sample.

V lost 4 bases and J lost 6 bases; the stretch between them is 13 bases long. The CDR3 starts with the cysteine, ends with the phenylalanine, and has 13 residues. Just the 39-base CDR3 DNA is kept, in frame starting at base 1. CDR1 and CDR2 are read off the germline V gene (reference sequence) as SGHNT and YYREEE. This material consisted of CD4+ or CD8+ T cells sorted from blood, taken in a trial of the OX40 agonist ivuxolimab. Recombination connected TRBV5-4 to TRBJ1-1; the D region possibly corresponds to TRBD1 (5 bases align). The TCR was taken from an adult with an advanced solid tumor such as melanoma, head and neck, liver or kidney cancer. The sequence in DNA is TGTGCCAGCAGCCGGACAAGCTCCCCTGAAGCTTTCTTT. Translated, this is CASSRTSSPEAFF.